This TCR beta chain stems from a study of blood T cell repertoires in COVID-19. Method: immunoSEQ multiplex PCR; TCRdb's copy keeps in-frame clones and lacks some. Here the sample spans some 290,000 clones, 89% being singletons. The CDR3 length is 15 residues. Trimming took off 1 base at V and 3 bases at J, with 10 bases between the two ends. CDR1 is LNHDA, CDR2 SQIVND, per germline (reference sequence). This chain links TRBV19 with TRBJ1-5; possibly TRBD1 for D (5 bases). The clonotype originates from a woman between 25 and 40 years old with COVID-19, enrolled during active disease. The specimen was peripheral blood. The CDR3 DNA reads as TGTGCCAGTAGTATAGTCGGGGGGACCAATCAGCCCCAGCATTTT. Translated, it gives CASSIVGGTNQPQHF.